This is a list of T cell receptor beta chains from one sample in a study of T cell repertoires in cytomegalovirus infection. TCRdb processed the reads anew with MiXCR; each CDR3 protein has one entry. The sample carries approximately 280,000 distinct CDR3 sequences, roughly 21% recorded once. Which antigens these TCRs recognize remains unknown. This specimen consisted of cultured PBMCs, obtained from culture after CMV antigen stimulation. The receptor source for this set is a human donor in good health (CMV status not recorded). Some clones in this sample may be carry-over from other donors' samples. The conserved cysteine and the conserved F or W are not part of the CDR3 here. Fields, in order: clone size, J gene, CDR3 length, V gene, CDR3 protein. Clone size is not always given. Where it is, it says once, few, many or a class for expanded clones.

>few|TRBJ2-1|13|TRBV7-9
ASSSRTGQYNEQF
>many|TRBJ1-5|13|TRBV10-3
AISADRDGNQPQH
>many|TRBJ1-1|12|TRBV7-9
ASSLADVNTEAF
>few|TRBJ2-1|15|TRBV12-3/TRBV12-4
ASSADILAGDYNEQF
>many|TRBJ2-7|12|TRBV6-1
ASSTGPGVGEQY
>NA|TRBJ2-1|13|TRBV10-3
ATGGLAGVNDEQF
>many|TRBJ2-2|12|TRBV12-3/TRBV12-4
ASSLALSTGELF
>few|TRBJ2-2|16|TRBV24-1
ATSDSTESSGIPGELF
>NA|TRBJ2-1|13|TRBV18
ASSSLGASNNEQF
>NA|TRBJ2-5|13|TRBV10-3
AIRQQFAVQETQY
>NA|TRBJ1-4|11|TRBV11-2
ASSPTGGQKLF
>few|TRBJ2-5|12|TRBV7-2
ASSTRTGIKTQY
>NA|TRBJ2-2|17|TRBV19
ASSATGWDGETNTGELF
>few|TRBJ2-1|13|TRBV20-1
SAPRLAGHYNEQF
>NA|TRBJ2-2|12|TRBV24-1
ATSFTASTGELF
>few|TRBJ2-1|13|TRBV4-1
ASSLRTSRDNEQF
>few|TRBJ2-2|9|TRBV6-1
ASRRAGELF
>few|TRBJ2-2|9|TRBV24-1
ATSYTGELF
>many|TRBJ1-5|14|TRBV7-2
ASSTRGQSSNQPQH
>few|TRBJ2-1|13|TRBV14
ASSQTGQGYNEQF
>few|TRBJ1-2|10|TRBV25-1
ASSEAAYGYT
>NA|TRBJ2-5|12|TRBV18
ASSTGTSGETQY
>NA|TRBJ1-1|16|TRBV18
ASSRLTGGASENTEAF
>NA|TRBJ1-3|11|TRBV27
ASRAYSGNTIY
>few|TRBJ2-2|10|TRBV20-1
SARRRAGELF
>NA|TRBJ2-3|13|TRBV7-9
ASSAAASGTDTQY
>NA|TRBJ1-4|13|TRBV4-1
ASSQEGQSNEKLF
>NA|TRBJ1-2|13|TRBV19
ASSTPLRTGYGYT
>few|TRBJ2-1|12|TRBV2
ATPGTSGRGEQF
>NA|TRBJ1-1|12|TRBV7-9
ASSLGTLATEAF
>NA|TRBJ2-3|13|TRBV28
ASIPSAGSRDTQY
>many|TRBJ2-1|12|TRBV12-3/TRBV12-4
ASRPSSSYNEQF
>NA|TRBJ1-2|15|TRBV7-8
ASSFGGFPPANYGYT
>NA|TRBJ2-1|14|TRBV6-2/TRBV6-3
ASRVWGRGRPNEQF
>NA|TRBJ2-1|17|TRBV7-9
ASSLASGTRPKSYNEQF
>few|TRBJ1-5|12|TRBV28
ASSYPAGSQPQH
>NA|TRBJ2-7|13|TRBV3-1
ASSHGTSGAYEQY
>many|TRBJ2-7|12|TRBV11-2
ASSRGQGIHEQY
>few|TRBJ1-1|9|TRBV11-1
ASGQGTEAF
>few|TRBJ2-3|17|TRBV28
ASSQRRIPRKVTTDTQY
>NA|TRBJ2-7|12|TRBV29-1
SVEIPGPHYEQY
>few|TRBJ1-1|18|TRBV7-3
ASSVRPGPRGVARNTEAF
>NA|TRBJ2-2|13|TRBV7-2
ASRRDGALGGELF
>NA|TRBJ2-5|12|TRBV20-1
SARAGDGKETQY
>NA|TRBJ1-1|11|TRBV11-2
ASIFGQGTEAF
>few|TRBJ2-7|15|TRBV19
ASSIDWSDTGTYEQY
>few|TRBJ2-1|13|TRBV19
ASSIGLVSYNEQF
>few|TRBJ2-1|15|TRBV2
ASNFWRSGGSYNEQF